This T cell receptor beta chain was recovered during a study of cytomegalovirus exposure and HLA in healthy donors. PCR employed 60 Vbeta and 13 Jbeta primers. Sequenced by immunoSEQ multiplex PCR; TCRdb stores in-frame clones only, minus some. The table shows about 110,000 clones, with 75% occurring only once. The sample holds one count of this clone. The length of the CDR3 is 14 residues. V shed 0 bases and J shed 7 bases, with 12 bases lying between them. Germline CDR1 is MNHEY and CDR2 is SVGAGI. V and J are TRBV6-5 and TRBJ1-2, with D uncertain. The specimen was PBMCs. The clonotype comes from a man in his forties in good health and CMV-seronegative. The CDR3 loop reads CASSYSFPGSGYTF. The CDR3 DNA is TGTGCCAGCAGTTACTCGTTTCCGGGTTCTGGCTACACCTTC.